This T cell receptor beta chain comes out of a study of blood T cell repertoires in COVID-19. Study-level background: Sources were T cells, B-cell-depleted T cells, or PBMCs; the material itself was cDNA or gDNA.

In Cohort 3, a recovered donor had either two negative PCRs, clearance, or symptom resolution. Here immunoSEQ multiplex PCR was the method, and the copy in TCRdb shows in-frame clones only, minus some. The sample consists of some 320,000 clones, 87% of them appearing once. Sequencing was done on a sample of PBMCs or T cells enriched from blood (not recorded which). This clonotype originated in a woman between 25 and 40 years old who had recovered from COVID-19.

CDR3 region: CASSLFAAYEQYF. For the CDR3, the DNA is TGTGCCAGCAGCTTATTTGCGGCCTACGAGCAGTACTTC. The rearrangement links TRBV7-2 to TRBJ2-7, with D unresolved. Trimming cost V 2 bases and J 2 bases, with 7 bases left between them. This CDR3 contains 13 residues. The V gene's germline CDR1 is SGHTA and CDR2 FQGNSA.